This T cell receptor (beta chain) was sequenced in a study of T cell responses to AZD1222 COVID-19 vaccine. This clone was seen a few times. The antigen remains unidentified. General study findings and limits: Baseline serology detected seropositivity in only a handful of AZD1222 recipients.

Sequencing was performed with immunoSEQ multiplex PCR; in TCRdb, only in-frame clones are kept and a portion is missing. Among roughly 100,000 clones listed, about 88% were seen once. CDR1 is LGHNA, CDR2 YSLEER, per germline. This CDR3 is 14 amino acids long. The V end lost 1 base, the J end lost 6 bases, and 12 bases lay between the germline ends. The receptor comes from an adult in good health. This specimen was peripheral blood, taken on day 0 of AZD1222 vaccination. The chain joins TRBV4-3 to TRBJ1-1; D ambiguous. CDR3 protein: CASSQAVWAAEAFF. CDR3 sequence (DNA): TGCGCCAGCAGCCAAGCAGTATGGGCCGCTGAAGCTTTCTTT.